This T cell receptor (beta chain) is drawn from a study of cytomegalovirus exposure and HLA in healthy donors. Primers for the PCR totalled 60 Vbeta and 13 Jbeta. Clones were read by immunoSEQ multiplex PCR, and TCRdb kept only the in-frame ones, dropping some. This table holds 160,000 or so clones, approximately 88% found once. CDR1 and CDR2 (germline): MNHEY, SVGAGI. Trimming cost V 0 bases and J 7 bases, with 14 bases left between them. The CDR3 contains 15 residues. This chain connects TRBV6-5 to TRBJ2-3; possibly TRBD1 for D (6 bases). This TCR derives from a woman under 30 in good health and CMV-seronegative. The sample taken for sequencing was PBMCs. As DNA, the CDR3 is TGTGCCAGCAGTTACTCCTCAGCACAGGGATATACGCAGTATTTT. It yields the protein CASSYSSAQGYTQYF.